This passage covers 15 T cell receptor beta chains from one sample sequenced in a study of cytomegalovirus exposure and HLA in healthy donors. Primers: 60 Vbeta forward and 13 Jbeta reverse. The method was immunoSEQ multiplex PCR; TCRdb's version includes in-frame clones alone and lacks a portion of them. The profile shows 150,000 to 200,000 clones, about 85% of them singletons. The sample taken for sequencing was PBMCs. The receptors come from a young man in good health and CMV-seropositive.

The V call is TRBV7-2, the J call TRBJ1-1; unclear D gene. V lost 6 bases, J lost 4 bases, and 12 bases lay in between. The CDR3 covers 13 residues. Germline V lookup: CDR1 SGHTA, CDR2 FQGNSA. Here the CDR3 DNA reads TGTGCCAGCAGTCTAGATAGCGGCACTGAAGCTTTCTTT. This gives the protein CASSLDSGTEAFF.

V and J are TRBV10-3 and TRBJ1-1, with no clear D. V was pared by 7 bases and J by 2 bases, with 11 bases between. CDR1 and CDR2 from the germline V gene are ENHRY and SYGVKD. CDR3 length: 13 residues. CDR3 DNA: TGTGCCATCACTCCGGGATTCAACACTGAAGCTTTCTTT. This sequence encodes CAITPGFNTEAFF.

The V and J genes are TRBV30 and TRBJ2-2; possibly TRBD1 for D (5 bases). Germline CDR1 is GTSNPN and CDR2 is SVGIG (reference sequence). The CDR3 totals 12 residues. The V end was cut by 8 bases, the J end by 7 bases, with 14 bases between. The chain's CDR3 is CAGAAFDGELFF. CDR3 nucleotides: TGTGCCGGGGCCGCTTTCGACGGGGAGCTGTTTTTT.

V gene TRBV7-2 combines with J gene TRBJ2-3, with 13 bases lining up with TRBD2. Germline V lookup: CDR1 SGHTA, CDR2 FQGNSA. V gave up 5 bases and J gave up 1 base; unmatched junction bases: 9. CDR3 length: 18 amino acids. DNA for the CDR3: TGTGCCAGCAGCCCTGTGACTAGCGGGGGGCCTCGCACAGATACGCAGTATTTT. Protein: CASSPVTSGGPRTDTQYF.

CDR3: CASSQTGFGNTIYF. CDR3 sequence (DNA): TGTGCCAGTAGCCAGACAGGGTTTGGAAACACCATATATTTT. The chain uses TRBV19 and TRBJ1-3; 7 bases fit TRBD1. CDR3 length equals 14 residues. Trimming cost V 6 bases and J 3 bases; bases outside gene matches: 5. CDR1 is LNHDA, CDR2 SQIVND, per germline (reference sequence).

This clone occurred a few times. This chain links TRBV10-3 with TRBJ1-4; 8 bases are a match to TRBD1. Germline V gene data show CDR1 as ENHRY and CDR2 as SYGVKD. With 4 bases clipped from V and 6 bases from J, the junction kept 4 bases outside the gene matches. CDR3 length: 14 amino acids. The CDR3 coding sequence is TGTGCCATCAGTGCCGGGACAGGAGATGAAAAACTGTTTTTT. This codes for CAISAGTGDEKLFF.

This clone was seen a few times. The chain couples TRBV5-1 to TRBJ1-1; possible D gene TRBD1, 5 bases. The V gene's germline CDR1 is SGHRS and CDR2 YFSETQ. This CDR3 region has 14 residues. V was trimmed by 1 base and J by 13 bases, leaving 20 bases between them. The CDR3 DNA follows: TGCGCCAGCAGCTTGTCCGGCGGGACCCAACGGGTTTTCTTT. Translation: CASSLSGGTQRVFF. Complete variable domain (other parts from reference TRBV5-1 and TRBJ1-1): KAGVTQTPRYLIKTRGQQVTLSCSPISGHRSVSWYQQTPGQGLQFLFEYFSETQRNKGNFPGRFSGRQFSNSRSEMNVSTLELGDSALYLCASSLSGGTQRVFFGQGTRLTVV.

V is TRBV4-3 and J is TRBJ1-4; weak D call: TRBD1 (6 bases). V was trimmed by 3 bases and J by 8 bases, leaving 10 bases between them. The CDR3 extends over 13 amino acids. CDR1 and CDR2 from the germline V gene are LGHNA and YSLEER. The CDR3 coding sequence is TGCGCCAGCAGCCAGGGGCAGGGGGAAAAACTGTTTTTT. Translation: CASSQGQGEKLFF.

The rearrangement uses TRBV5-4 and TRBJ1-1; 8 bases agree with TRBD1. CDR1 and CDR2 from the germline V gene are SGHNT and YYREEE (reference sequence). The V segment lost 5 bases and the J segment 2 bases; nucleotides outside the gene matches: 8. This CDR3 contains 15 residues. DNA for the CDR3: TGTGCCAGCAGGCCCGGACAGGGCGACAACACTGAAGCTTTCTTT. Amino acid sequence: CASRPGQGDNTEAFF.

The genes are TRBV7-9 and TRBJ1-6, with D unclear. Germline assignment: CDR1 SEHNR and CDR2 FQNEAQ (reference sequence). This CDR3 has 12 residues. Trimming took 5 bases from V and 6 from J, leaving 5 bases between them. As DNA, the CDR3 is TGTGCCAGCAGCATCAGTAATTCACCCCTCCACTTT. Protein sequence: CASSISNSPLHF.

In regard to this clone: The same CDR3 also results from other DNA sequences found in this sample. V usage is TRBV12-5 and J usage is TRBJ1-1; no reliable D call. V was shortened by 0 bases and J by 1 base, with 9 bases between the two germline ends. Germline CDR1 and CDR2: LGHNT and FRNRAP. This CDR3 has 15 residues. The CDR3 nucleotides read TGTGCTAGTGGTTTGGTACTGGGCAGGAACACTGAAGCTTTCTTT. This sequence encodes CASGLVLGRNTEAFF.

This chain uses TRBV6-4 with TRBJ2-1; no definite D call. V was clipped by 0 bases and J by 4 bases, with 7 bases between them. Germline V gene data show CDR1 as MRHNA and CDR2 as SNTAGT. The CDR3 consists of 14 residues. This chain's CDR3 is CASSDSQAYNEQFF. CDR3 bases: TGTGCCAGCAGTGACTCGCAGGCGTACAATGAGCAGTTCTTC.

This rearrangement joins TRBV9 to TRBJ2-3; 12 nucleotides line up with TRBD2. The CDR3 is made up of 16 amino acids. Germline V gene sequence: CDR1 SGDLS, CDR2 YYNGEE. With 3 bases clipped from V and 6 bases from J, the junction kept 8 bases outside the gene matches. This chain's CDR3 is CASSASSGGATDTQYF. The DNA of the CDR3 is TGTGCCAGCAGCGCCTCTAGCGGGGGGGCCACGGATACGCAGTATTTT.

V is TRBV5-6 and J is TRBJ1-2; D remains ambiguous. Deletions cut 2 bases from V and 0 bases from J, with 11 bases between. The CDR3 has 15 residues. From germline, CDR1 is SGHDT and CDR2 YYEEEE. This chain's CDR3 is CASSFAWRTNYGYTF. CDR3 DNA: TGTGCCAGCAGCTTCGCTTGGCGGACTAACTATGGCTACACCTTC.

The CDR3 DNA is TGTGCCAGCAGCTCGCAAGGGACAGGGACCCAAGAGACCCAGTACTTC. Translating gives CASSSQGTGTQETQYF. This rearrangement joins TRBV7-9 to TRBJ2-5, with 9 bases fitting TRBD1. Losses at the gene ends were 4 bases for V and 1 base for J; bases not matched to a gene: 7. The germline gives CDR1 SEHNR, CDR2 FQNEAQ (reference sequence). The CDR3 loop spans 16 amino acids.